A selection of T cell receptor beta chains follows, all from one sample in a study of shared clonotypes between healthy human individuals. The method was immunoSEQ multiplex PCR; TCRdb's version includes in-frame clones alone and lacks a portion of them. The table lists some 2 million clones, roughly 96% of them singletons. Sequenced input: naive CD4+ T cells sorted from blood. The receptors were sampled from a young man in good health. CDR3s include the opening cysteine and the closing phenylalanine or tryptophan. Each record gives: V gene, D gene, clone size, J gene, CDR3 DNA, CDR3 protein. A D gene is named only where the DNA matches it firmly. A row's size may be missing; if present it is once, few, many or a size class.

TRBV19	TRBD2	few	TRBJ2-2	TGTGCCAGTAGTGTACTACTAGCGGGGGGAATCGGGGAGCTGTTTTTT	CASSVLLAGGIGELFF
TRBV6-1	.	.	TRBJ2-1	TGTGCCAGCAGTGAAGGAGGGGGTAAGGAGCAGTTCTTC	CASSEGGGKEQFF
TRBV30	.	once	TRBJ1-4	TGTGCCTGGAGTAGGCAGATCAATGAAAAACTGTTTTTT	CAWSRQINEKLFF
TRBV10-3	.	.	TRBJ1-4	TGTGCCATCAGTGCAGGTTTTAATGAAAAACTGTTTTTT	CAISAGFNEKLFF
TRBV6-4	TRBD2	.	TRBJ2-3	TGTGCCAGCAGTCCGGGACTAGCGGGAGCTACGCAGTATTTT	CASSPGLAGATQYF
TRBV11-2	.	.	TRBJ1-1	TGTGCCAGCAGCTCCGAAGGGTGGCGAGAAGCTTTCTTT	CASSSEGWREAFF
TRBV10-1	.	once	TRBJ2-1	TGCGCCAGCAGTGAGATTCCACGGCTGGGGTATAGGAATGAGCAGTTCTTC	CASSEIPRLGYRNEQFF
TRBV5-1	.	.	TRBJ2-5	TGCGCCAGCAGCAAAACCGGGACACGTGAAGAGACCCAGTACTTC	CASSKTGTREETQYF
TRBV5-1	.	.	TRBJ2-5	TGCGCCAGCAGGCACGCCGGGACTCAAGAGACCCAGTACTTC	CASRHAGTQETQYF
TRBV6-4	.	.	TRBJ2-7	TGTGCCAGCAGGACAGCCTGGGGGGTACGGAGCTCCTACGAGCAGTACTTC	CASRTAWGVRSSYEQYF
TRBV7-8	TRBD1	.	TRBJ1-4	TGTGCCAGCACGGGACAGGGTAATGAAAAACTGTTTTTT	CASTGQGNEKLFF
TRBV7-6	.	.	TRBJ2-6	TGTGCCAGCAGCCTGCAGTTAGCTGGGGCCAACGTCCTGACTTTC	CASSLQLAGANVLTF
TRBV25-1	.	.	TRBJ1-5	TGTGCCAGCAGTGAGATCGGGAACAATCAGCCCCAGCATTTT	CASSEIGNNQPQHF
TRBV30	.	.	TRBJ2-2	TGTGCCTGGAGTGTATTAAGGGGGGCCGGGGAGCTGTTTTTT	CAWSVLRGAGELFF
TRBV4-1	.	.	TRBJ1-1	TGCGCCAGCAGCCAAGAAAGCTTTAACACTGAAGCTTTCTTT	CASSQESFNTEAFF
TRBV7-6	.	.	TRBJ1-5	TGTGCCAGCTCCCAAGGAGGTCAACAGCCCCAGCATTTT	CASSQGGQQPQHF
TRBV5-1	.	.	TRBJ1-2	TGCGCCAGTACTAGGGACGGCCTTAACTATGGCTACACCTTC	CASTRDGLNYGYTF
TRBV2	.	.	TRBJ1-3	TGTGCCAGCAGTGGTACGGGGGCCCCTGGAAACACCATATATTTT	CASSGTGAPGNTIYF
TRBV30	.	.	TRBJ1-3	TGTGCCTGGAGTCCTGACAGATCTGGAAACACCATATATTTT	CAWSPDRSGNTIYF
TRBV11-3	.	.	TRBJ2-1	TGTGCCAGCAGCTTAGAGGGGGGGCCCTACAATGAGCAGTTCTTC	CASSLEGGPYNEQFF
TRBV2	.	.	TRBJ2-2	TGTGCCAGCAGTGAAAACTTGAACCCCGGGGAGCTGTTTTTT	CASSENLNPGELFF
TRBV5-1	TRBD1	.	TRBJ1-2	TGCGCCAGCAGCTTGACAGGGGACATCAACTATGGCTACACCTTC	CASSLTGDINYGYTF
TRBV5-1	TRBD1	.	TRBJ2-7	TGCGCCAGCAGCGCAAGACAGGGGGTGTACGAGCAGTACTTC	CASSARQGVYEQYF
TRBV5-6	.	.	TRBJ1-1	TGTGCCAGCAGCCCTGGATCCGGGACCCGGAACACTGAAGCTTTCTTT	CASSPGSGTRNTEAFF
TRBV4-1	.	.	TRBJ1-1	TGCGCCAGCAGCCAAGAGCGAGGTGAAGCTTTCTTT	CASSQERGEAFF
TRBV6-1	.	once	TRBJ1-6	TGTGCCAGCAGTGAAGGGCAGTCCTTGGGGAATTCACCCCTCCACTTT	CASSEGQSLGNSPLHF
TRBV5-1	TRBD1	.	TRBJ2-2	TGCGCCAGCAGCCTTGGACCAGGGGGCGTTGGCGGGGAGCTGTTTTTT	CASSLGPGGVGGELFF
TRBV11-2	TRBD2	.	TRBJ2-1	TGTGCCAGCAGACAGCGGGGGGGCCCCTACAATGAGCAGTTCTTC	CASRQRGGPYNEQFF
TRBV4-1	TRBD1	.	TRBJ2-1	TGCGCCAGCAGAAGGACAGGCGGTATACATGAGCAGTTCTTC	CASRRTGGIHEQFF
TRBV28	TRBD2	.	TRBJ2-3	TGTGCCAGCAGTTTCTCGGGACTAGCGGGGGGCCCCACAGATACGCAGTATTTT	CASSFSGLAGGPTDTQYF
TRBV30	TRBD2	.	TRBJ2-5	TGTGCCTGGAGTGTAAGGGGCGGGAGCGCAGAGACCCAGTACTTC	CAWSVRGGSAETQYF
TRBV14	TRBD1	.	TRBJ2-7	TGTGCCAGCAGAGGACAGGGCTACGAGCAGTACTTC	CASRGQGYEQYF
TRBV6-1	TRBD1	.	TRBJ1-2	TGTGCCAGCATGGACAGGGCCGACCACTATGGCTACACCTTC	CASMDRADHYGYTF
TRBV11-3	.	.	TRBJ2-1	TGTGCCAGCAGCCGGTATCGTGAGGGCGAGCAGTTCTTC	CASSRYREGEQFF
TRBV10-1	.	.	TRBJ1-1	TGCGCCAGCAGTGGGACAGCCAGGACTGAAGCTTTCTTT	CASSGTARTEAFF
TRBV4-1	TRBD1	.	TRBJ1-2	TGCGCCAGCAGCCGTGACAGGGGAAACTATGGCTACACCTTC	CASSRDRGNYGYTF
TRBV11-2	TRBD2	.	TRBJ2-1	TGTGCCAGCAGCTCCTCGCGGGGCGGGAGGGCCCTTGAGCAGTTCTTC	CASSSSRGGRALEQFF
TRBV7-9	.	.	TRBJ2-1	TGTGCCAGCAGCCCCCCCCCACTTAGTTCTGAGCAGTTCTTC	CASSPPPLSSEQFF
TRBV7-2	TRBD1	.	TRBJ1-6	TGTGCCAGCAGCCTCCTGACAGGGTCGTATAATTCACCCCTCCACTTT	CASSLLTGSYNSPLHF
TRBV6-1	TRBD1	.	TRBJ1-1	TGTGCCAGCAGACAGGGGGCGCTGAACACTGAAGCTTTCTTT	CASRQGALNTEAFF
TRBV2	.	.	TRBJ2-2	TGTGCCAGCAGTGTAGCAGGGCGGTACACCGGGGAGCTGTTTTTT	CASSVAGRYTGELFF
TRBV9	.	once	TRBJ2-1	TGTGCCAGCAGCGTAGAGGGCGGGACAGTGAATGAGCAGTTCTTC	CASSVEGGTVNEQFF
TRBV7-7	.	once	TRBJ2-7	TGTGCTAGCAGCGCTGGGCCGGGGGAACAGTACTTC	CASSAGPGEQYF
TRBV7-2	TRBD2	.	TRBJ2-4	TGTGCCAGCAGCTCCCCCCGGGGGGGGACCAAAAACATTCAGTACTTC	CASSSPRGGTKNIQYF
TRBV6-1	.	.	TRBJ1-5	TGTGCCAGCAGTGAAGGGGGGACCCTTGGCAATCAGCCCCAGCATTTT	CASSEGGTLGNQPQHF
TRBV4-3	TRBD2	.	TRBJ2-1	TGCGCCAGCAGCCGCGGGACTAGCTTCTACAATGAGCAGTTCTTC	CASSRGTSFYNEQFF
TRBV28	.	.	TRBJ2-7	TGTGCCAGCAGTTCCTCCGGGACGGCGCACGAGCAGTACTTC	CASSSSGTAHEQYF
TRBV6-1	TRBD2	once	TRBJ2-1	TGTGCCCACTCTAGCGGGAGTGGGTGGGAGCAGTTCTTC	CAHSSGSGWEQFF